Sequencing of this T cell receptor beta chain was carried out in a study of regulatory T cells in long-lasting Graves disease. General study findings and limits: TRBV28, TRBJ1-2 and TRBJ2-5 emerged as the favored segments in persistent disease. Persistent Graves' patients had lower TCR diversity than newly diagnosed ones. Persistent patients had more shared public clonotypes (roughly 2,500) than new patients (about 900).

Time point reported: newly diagnosed GD, antithyroid drugs for less than 3 months. The TCR library was prepared using RNA isolated from PBMCs. This CDR3 comprises 16 residues. J was trimmed by 4 bases and V by 5 bases; bases with no gene match: 11. Germline V lookup: CDR1 SGHVS, CDR2 FNYEAQ. Building the TCR beta libraries relied on iRepertoire HTBI primers, and CDR3 regions underwent Arm-PCR. One entry per CDR3 protein, called by TCRdb with MiXCR from the multiplex PCR reads. The sample has about 420,000 distinct CDR3 sequences, about 16% seen once; the top ten hold about 25%. Concerning this clonotype itself: Its antigen remains unknown.

The same sample was also studied in work on T cells in Graves' hyperthyroidism and ophthalmopathy. As reported in that work: A model of 13 V-J pairs discriminated ophthalmopathy from stable hyperthyroidism.

The chain carries TRBV7-6 and TRBJ2-1; 7 nucleotides line up with TRBD2. The sequence came from a woman younger than 35 with Graves disease. The input for sequencing was peripheral blood mononuclear cells (PBMCs), taken at new diagnosis, from a patient treated with antithyroid drugs. CDR3: CASSQELALIYNEQFF. CDR3 bases: TGTGCCAGCAGCCAGGAACTAGCGCTGATTTACAATGAGCAGTTCTTC. Combining the CDR3 with reference TRBV7-6 and TRBJ2-1 gives the whole variable domain GAGVSQSPRYKVTKRGQDVALRCDPISGHVSLYWYRQALGQGPEFLTYFNYEAQQDKSGLPNDRFSAERPEGSISTLTIQRTEQRDSAMYRCASSQELALIYNEQFFGPGTRLTVL.